This T cell receptor (beta chain) was found in a study of immune cell composition in non-small cell lung cancer. Sequencing used immunoSEQ multiplex PCR; TCRdb keeps in-frame clones, though not all of them. The table shows 5,500 to 7,000 clones, with roughly 73% occurring only once. The CDR3 extends over 16 amino acids. V shed 1 base and J 0 bases; nucleotides not matched to a gene: 4. CDR1 is SGHTS, CDR2 YDEGEE, per germline. The sequencing sample was made of lung tumor tissue. The chain couples TRBV5-8 to TRBJ1-2; 9 bases match TRBD1. The sequence came from a human donor with non-small cell lung cancer. CDR3 nucleotide sequence: TGTGCCAGCAGCTTGACAGGGGGCGGCCCTAACTATGGCTACACCTTC. It translates to CASSLTGGGPNYGYTF.